This TCR beta chain was profiled in a study of blood T cell repertoires in COVID-19. Whole-study context: The origin of the acute and convalescent COVID-19 samples was the United States, Italy and Spain. From T cells, B-cell-depleted T cells, or PBMCs came the material, which was cDNA or gDNA.

The ends were cut back, 0 bases at V and 4 bases at J, with 14 bases in the middle. Germline CDR1 reads SGHRS; CDR2 reads YFSETQ. CDR3 length equals 15 residues. In the source study's methods: Amplification with reference gene primers provided the estimates of nucleated cell counts. Generated by immunoSEQ multiplex PCR, the TCRdb table keeps only in-frame clones and is missing some. The D gene and trimming were derived from the DNA, and the V and J assignments and clone size from that table. Of about 73,000 clones in the sample, 81% are singletons; the top ten hold roughly 20%. This sequence joins TRBV5-1 and TRBJ2-7; D is perhaps TRBD1 (5 bases). Sample: peripheral blood. The receptor was isolated from a woman aged 65 to 85 with acute or convalescent COVID-19. The CDR3 is CASSLASQGLYEQYF. The CDR3 DNA sequence: TGCGCCAGCAGCTTGGCATCCCAGGGCTTGTACGAGCAGTACTTC.